This T cell receptor (beta chain) stems from a study of post-analysis software for immune sequencing data. Looked up from germline, CDR1 is DFQATT and CDR2 is SNEGSKA (reference sequence). This CDR3 spans 16 amino acids. V lost 6 bases and J lost 2; bases outside the gene matches: 13. Whole-study findings and limits: In patients, five or six TRBV segments were more frequent than in controls, with TRBV5-6, TRBV5-1 and TRBV20-1 among them.

Researchers reported that TCR beta cDNA libraries carried unique molecular identifiers. TCRdb called the PCR reads again in MiXCR, with one record for every CDR3 protein. Among fewer than 850,000 distinct CDR3 sequences listed, about 27% were seen once. A few counts support this clonotype. As yet, its antigen is unknown. This TCR was recovered from a girl aged 5 to 17 with multiple sclerosis. Sequencing was performed on blood. J is TRBJ2-5 and V is TRBV20-1; 9 nucleotides match TRBD2. The CDR3 bases are TGCAGTGCAAATCCGGGACTAGCTAGTTTACAAGAGACCCAGTACTTC. It encodes CSANPGLASLQETQYF.